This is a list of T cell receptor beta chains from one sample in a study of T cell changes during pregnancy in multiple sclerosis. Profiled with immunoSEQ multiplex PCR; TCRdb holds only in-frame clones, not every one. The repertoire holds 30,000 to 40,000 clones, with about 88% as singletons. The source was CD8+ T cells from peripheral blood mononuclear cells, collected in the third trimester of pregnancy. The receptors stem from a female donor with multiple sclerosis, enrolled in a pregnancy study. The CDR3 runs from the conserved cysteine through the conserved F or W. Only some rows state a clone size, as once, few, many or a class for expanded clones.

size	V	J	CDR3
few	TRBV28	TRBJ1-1	CASSLLMAGGTEAFF
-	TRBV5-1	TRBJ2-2	CASSYAGTGELFF
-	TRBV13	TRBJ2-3	CASSFETSPSTDTQYF
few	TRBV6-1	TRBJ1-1	CASSEGSGYTEAFF
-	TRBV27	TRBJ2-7	CASSLGPLLNYEQYF
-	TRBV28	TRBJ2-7	CASSPVGIYDSDRYF
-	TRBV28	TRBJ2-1	CASSPLTSGLGSYNEQFF
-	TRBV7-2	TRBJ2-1	CASSPGLAREQFF
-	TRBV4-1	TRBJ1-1	CASSQGPGVNTEAFF
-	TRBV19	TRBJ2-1	CASKPDNSYNEQFF
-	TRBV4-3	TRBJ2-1	CASSQDRGPYNEQFF
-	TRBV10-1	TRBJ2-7	CASSESPDSSYEQYF
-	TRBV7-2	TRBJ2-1	CASSLGQGALNEQFF
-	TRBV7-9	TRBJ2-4	CASSGDRRGKNIQYF
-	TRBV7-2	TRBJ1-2	CASSSALDSPFYTF
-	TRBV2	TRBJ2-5	CARRGVSRGHETQYF